The T cell receptor (beta chain) under discussion was sequenced for a study of beta chain features in type 1 diabetes. Expressed TCRB transcripts were sequenced because the isolated RNA had all been reverse transcribed beforehand. Some clones are missing from TCRdb's copy, which holds only in-frame ones; the method was immunoSEQ multiplex PCR. The table shows under 300,000 clones, with less than 35% occurring only once. CD4+ cells of the naive, central memory, regulatory and stem cell-like memory types were sorted via CD45RO/CCR7/CD25/CD127/CD95/CD27. Remarks on this clone: The sample carries other DNA sequences with the same CDR3.

Germline CDR1 is MNHEY and CDR2 is SMNVEV (reference sequence). V lost 0 bases and J 4 bases, leaving 10 bases between the germline ends. This CDR3 region has 15 residues. The genes are TRBV27 and TRBJ2-1; weak D call: TRBD2 (6 bases). The sample taken for sequencing was central memory CD4+ T cells from blood. The TCR was taken from a man younger than 45 in good health. The CDR3 is CASSLSSSGYNEQFF. The CDR3 region has the DNA TGTGCCAGCAGTTTATCGAGTAGCGGTTACAATGAGCAGTTCTTC.